This T cell receptor beta chain was sequenced in a study of regulatory T cells in long-lasting Graves disease. The V gene's germline CDR1 is DFQATT and CDR2 SNEGSKA (reference sequence). The CDR3 has 13 amino acids. V was pared by 7 bases and J by 3 bases, with 15 bases between. Relying on iRepertoire HTBI primers and Arm-PCR of CDR3 regions, the team built TCR beta libraries. TCRdb recomputed calls from the multiplex PCR reads with MiXCR, one row per CDR3 protein. The sample has roughly 510,000 distinct CDR3 sequences; 15% to 20% are singletons. Time point here: newly diagnosed GD, antithyroid drugs for less than 3 months. Extracted PBMC RNA gave rise to the TCR library. This clonotype was detected many times. These data were also reused for a study on T cells in Graves' hyperthyroidism and ophthalmopathy.

The sequencing used peripheral blood mononuclear cells (PBMCs), collected at new diagnosis, from a patient treated with antithyroid drugs. The rearrangement uses TRBV20-1 and TRBJ2-5; TRBD1 or TRBD2 may be the D gene (6 bases each). The sequence derives from a man in his late teens or twenties with Graves disease. The CDR3 is CSVIVEGEETQYF. In nucleotides, the CDR3 is TGCAGTGTGATAGTGGAGGGGGAAGAGACCCAGTACTTC.